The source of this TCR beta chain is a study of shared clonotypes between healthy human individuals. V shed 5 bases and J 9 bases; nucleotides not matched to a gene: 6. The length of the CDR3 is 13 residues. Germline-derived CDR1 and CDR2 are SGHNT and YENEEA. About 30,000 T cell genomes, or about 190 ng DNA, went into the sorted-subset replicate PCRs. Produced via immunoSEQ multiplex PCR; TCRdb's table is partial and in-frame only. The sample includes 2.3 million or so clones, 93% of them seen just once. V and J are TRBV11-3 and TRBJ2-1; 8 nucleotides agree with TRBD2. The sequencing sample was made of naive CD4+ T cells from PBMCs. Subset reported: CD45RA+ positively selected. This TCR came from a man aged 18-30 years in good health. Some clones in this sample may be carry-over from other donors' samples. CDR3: CASSRSREGEQFF. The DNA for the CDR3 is TGTGCCAGCAGCCGCTCCCGGGAGGGTGAGCAGTTCTTC.